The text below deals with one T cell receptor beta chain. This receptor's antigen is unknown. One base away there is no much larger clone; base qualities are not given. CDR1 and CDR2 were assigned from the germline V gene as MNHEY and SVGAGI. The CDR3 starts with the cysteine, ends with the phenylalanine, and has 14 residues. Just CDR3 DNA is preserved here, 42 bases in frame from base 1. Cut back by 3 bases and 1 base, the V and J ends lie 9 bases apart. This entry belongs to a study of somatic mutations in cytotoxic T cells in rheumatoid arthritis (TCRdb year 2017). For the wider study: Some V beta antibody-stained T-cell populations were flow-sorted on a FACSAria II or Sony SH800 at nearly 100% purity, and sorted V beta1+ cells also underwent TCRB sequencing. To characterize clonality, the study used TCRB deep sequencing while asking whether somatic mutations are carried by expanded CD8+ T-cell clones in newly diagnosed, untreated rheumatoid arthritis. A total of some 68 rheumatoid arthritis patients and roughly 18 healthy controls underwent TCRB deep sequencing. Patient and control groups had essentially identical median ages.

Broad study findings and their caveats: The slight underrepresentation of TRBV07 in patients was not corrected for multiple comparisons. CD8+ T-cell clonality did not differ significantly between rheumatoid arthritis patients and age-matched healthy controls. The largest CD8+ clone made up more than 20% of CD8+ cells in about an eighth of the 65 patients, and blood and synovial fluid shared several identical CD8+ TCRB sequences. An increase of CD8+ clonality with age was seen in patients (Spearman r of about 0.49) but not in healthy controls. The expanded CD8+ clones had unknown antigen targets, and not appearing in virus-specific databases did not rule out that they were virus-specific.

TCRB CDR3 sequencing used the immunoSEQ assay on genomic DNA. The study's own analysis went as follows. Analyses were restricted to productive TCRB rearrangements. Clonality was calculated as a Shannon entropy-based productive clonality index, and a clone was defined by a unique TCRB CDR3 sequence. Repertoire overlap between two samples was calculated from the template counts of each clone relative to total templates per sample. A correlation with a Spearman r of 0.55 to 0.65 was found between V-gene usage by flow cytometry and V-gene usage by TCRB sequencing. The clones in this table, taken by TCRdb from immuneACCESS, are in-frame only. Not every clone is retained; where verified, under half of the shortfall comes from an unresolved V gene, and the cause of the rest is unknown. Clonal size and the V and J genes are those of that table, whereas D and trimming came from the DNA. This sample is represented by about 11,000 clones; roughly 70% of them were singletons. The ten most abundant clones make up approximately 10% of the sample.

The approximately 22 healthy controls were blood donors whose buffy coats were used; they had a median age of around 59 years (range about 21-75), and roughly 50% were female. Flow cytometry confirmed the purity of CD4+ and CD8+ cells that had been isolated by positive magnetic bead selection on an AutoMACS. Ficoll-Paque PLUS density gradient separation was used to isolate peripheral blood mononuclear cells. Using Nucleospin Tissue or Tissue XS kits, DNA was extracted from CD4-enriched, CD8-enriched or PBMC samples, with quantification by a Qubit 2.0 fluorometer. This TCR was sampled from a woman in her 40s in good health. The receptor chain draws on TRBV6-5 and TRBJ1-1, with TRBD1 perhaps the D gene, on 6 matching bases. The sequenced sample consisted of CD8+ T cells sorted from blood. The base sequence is TGTGCCAGCAGTTATGTGGGGGCGAACACTGAAGCTTTCTTT. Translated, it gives CASSYVGANTEAFF.